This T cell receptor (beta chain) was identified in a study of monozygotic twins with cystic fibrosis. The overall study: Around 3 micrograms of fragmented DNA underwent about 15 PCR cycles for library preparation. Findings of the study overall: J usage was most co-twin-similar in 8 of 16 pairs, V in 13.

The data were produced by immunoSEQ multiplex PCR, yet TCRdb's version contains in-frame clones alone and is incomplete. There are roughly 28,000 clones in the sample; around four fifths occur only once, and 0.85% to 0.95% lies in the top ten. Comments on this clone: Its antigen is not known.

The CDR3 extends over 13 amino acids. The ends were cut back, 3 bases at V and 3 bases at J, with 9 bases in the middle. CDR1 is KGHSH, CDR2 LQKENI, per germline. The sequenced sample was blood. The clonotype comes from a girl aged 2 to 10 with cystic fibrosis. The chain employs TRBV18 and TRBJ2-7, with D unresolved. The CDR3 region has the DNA TGTGCCAGCTCACCTCCCTCCCTCTACGAGCAGTACTTC. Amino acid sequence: CASSPPSLYEQYF.